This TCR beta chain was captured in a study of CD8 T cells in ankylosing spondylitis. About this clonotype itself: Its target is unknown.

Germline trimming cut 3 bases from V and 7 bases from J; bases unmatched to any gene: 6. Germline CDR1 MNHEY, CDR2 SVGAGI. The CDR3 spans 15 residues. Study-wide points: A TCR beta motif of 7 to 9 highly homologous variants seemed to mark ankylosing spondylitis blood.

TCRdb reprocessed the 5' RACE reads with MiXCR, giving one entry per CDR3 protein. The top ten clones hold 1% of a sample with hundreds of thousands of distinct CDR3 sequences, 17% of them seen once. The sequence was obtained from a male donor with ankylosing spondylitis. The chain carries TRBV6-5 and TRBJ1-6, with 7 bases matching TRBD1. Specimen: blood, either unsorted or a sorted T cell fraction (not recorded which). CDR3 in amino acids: CASSYEQGKNSPLHF. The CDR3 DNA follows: TGTGCCAGCAGTTATGAACAGGGGAAGAATTCACCCCTCCACTTT.